Included here is one T cell receptor beta chain sequence, with context. V shed 4 bases and J shed 0 bases, with 10 bases lying between them. The CDR3 consists of 15 residues. CDR1 is SGHVS and CDR2 is FQNEAQ in the germline V gene. This record comes from a study of blood T cell repertoires in COVID-19. Study overall: Material from acute and convalescent COVID-19 was sourced from the United States, Italy and Spain. In each case, the material was cDNA or gDNA derived from T cells, B-cell-depleted T cells, or PBMCs.

Under the authors' procedure: Amplification from reference gene primers served as the basis for estimated nucleated cell counts. This table comes from immunoSEQ multiplex PCR, and its TCRdb copy is limited to in-frame clones, with some not included. For V, J and clone size, that table is used; D and trimming come from the DNA. The data contain almost 90,000 clones, 80% to 90% of them singletons. The chain carries TRBV7-8 and TRBJ2-4; tentatively, D is TRBD2 (6 bases). Sequencing was carried out using peripheral blood. The TCR comes from an elderly man with acute or convalescent COVID-19. The CDR3 DNA sequence: TGTGCCAGCAGCTCGCCGGGAGAAGCCAAAAACATTCAGTACTTC. Residues: CASSSPGEAKNIQYF.